The clone carrying this T cell receptor beta chain appeared once. Its antigen remains unidentified. CDR3 length equals 14 residues. Germline V lookup: CDR1 MNHEY, CDR2 SVGAGI. V was pared by 7 bases and J by 5 bases, with 14 bases between. This specimen belongs to a study of OX40 agonist ivuxolimab in advanced cancers. Study at large: Prior checkpoint blockade (anti-PD-1, anti-PD-L1 or anti-CTLA-4) was permitted; approximately 41% had it. General study points: The specificity for antigen of the expanded peripheral T cells was not determined.

Some clones are missing from TCRdb's copy, which holds only in-frame ones; the method was immunoSEQ multiplex PCR. The sample has over 65,000 clones; approximately 85% are singletons. Here the sequenced sample was CD4+ or CD8+ T cells sorted from blood, taken in a trial of the OX40 agonist ivuxolimab. The sequence was collected from an adult with an advanced solid tumor such as melanoma, head and neck, liver or kidney cancer. The chain employs TRBV6-5 and TRBJ2-2, with a tentative D call TRBD2 (6 bases). The chain's CDR3 is CASKEGRSTGELFF. In DNA, the CDR3 is TGTGCCAGCAAGGAGGGAAGGAGTACCGGGGAGCTGTTTTTT.